Shown below are 6 T cell receptor beta chains from a single sample sequenced in a study of blood T cell repertoires in COVID-19. Only in-frame clones appear in the TCRdb table, and some are missing; sequencing was by immunoSEQ multiplex PCR. The data hold about 180,000 clones, with roughly 87% observed a single time. Input material: peripheral blood. The receptors here all came from a woman aged 70-85 years with COVID-19, enrolled during active disease.

This clone was seen just once. The chain is built from TRBV7-2 and TRBJ2-7; D is perhaps TRBD1 (7 bases). Germline assignment: CDR1 SGHTA and CDR2 FQGNSA. The CDR3 sequence is 14 residues long. Trimming removed 7 bases from V and 2 bases from J, with 15 bases in between. CDR3 DNA: TGTGCCAGCAACCCCAGGGGGGATCCCTACGAGCAGTACTTC. Its protein product is CASNPRGDPYEQYF.

The chain carries TRBV10-3 and TRBJ1-1; 8 bases line up with TRBD1. The CDR3 spans 12 residues. Germline V gives CDR1 ENHRY, CDR2 SYGVKD. J was trimmed by 11 bases and V by 1 base; bases with no gene match: 3. The CDR3 coding sequence is TGTGCCATCAGTGAGTACCGGACAGGGGCTTTCTTT. As protein: CAISEYRTGAFF.

This clone occurred once. The rearrangement joins TRBV28 to TRBJ2-2; tentative D call: TRBD2 (5 bases). Germline V gives CDR1 MDHEN, CDR2 SYDVKM. V was pared by 3 bases and J by 6 bases, with 14 bases between. This CDR3 comprises 15 residues. The CDR3 DNA reads TGTGCCAGCAGTTTGAGGGAACGTTTAGCCGGGGAGCTGTTTTTT. Its protein product is CASSLRERLAGELFF.

The chain employs TRBV9 and TRBJ1-2; 12 nucleotides agree with TRBD1. The CDR3 sequence is 15 residues long. Germline lookup yields CDR1 SGDLS and CDR2 YYNGEE. Trimming took 3 bases from V and 4 from J; bases not matched to a gene: 4. The CDR3 nucleotides are TGTGCCAGCAGCGAGGGGACAGGGGGCCTCTATGGCTACACCTTC. Its translation: CASSEGTGGLYGYTF.

The gene calls are TRBV7-2 and TRBJ2-2; D is unclear. Trimming removed 3 bases from V and 1 base from J, with 12 bases in between. Germline CDR1 reads SGHTA; CDR2 reads FQGNSA. The CDR3 loop spans 16 amino acids. This CDR3 is CASSLHAHLNTGELFF. The CDR3 region has the DNA TGTGCCAGCAGCTTGCACGCCCACTTGAACACCGGGGAGCTGTTTTTT.

The chain carries TRBV9 and TRBJ2-3; 7 nucleotides align to TRBD2. Germline V gives CDR1 SGDLS, CDR2 YYNGEE. The CDR3 contains 15 residues. J was trimmed by 5 bases and V by 0 bases; bases with no gene match: 6. The CDR3, as DNA: TGTGCCAGCAGCGTAGCGGGAGGCCAGAGAGATACGCAGTATTTT. This translates into CASSVAGGQRDTQYF.